This T cell receptor beta chain was identified in a study of shared clonotypes between healthy human individuals. Deep-level settings were used for running the assay. The method was immunoSEQ multiplex PCR; TCRdb's version includes in-frame clones alone and lacks a portion of them. The data show under 750,000 clones, with 72% seen just once and approximately 1.7% held by the top ten. Trimming cost V 0 bases and J 2 bases, with 11 bases left between them. Germline assignment: CDR1 GTSNPN and CDR2 SVGIG (reference sequence). This CDR3 is 14 amino acids long. This chain connects TRBV30 to TRBJ2-7; no clear D gene. The source material was memory CD4+ T cells sorted from blood. The sample's subset: CD45RA-negative fraction. The sequence was collected from a woman under 40 in good health. CDR3 region: CAWSVPAMTYEQYF. The CDR3 bases are TGTGCCTGGAGTGTACCGGCGATGACCTACGAGCAGTACTTC.